These 10 T cell receptor beta chains share one sample of origin, sequenced in a study of blood T cell repertoires in COVID-19. Sequenced by immunoSEQ multiplex PCR; TCRdb stores in-frame clones only, minus some. The data hold roughly 73,000 clones, with 65% to 85% observed a single time. Source material: peripheral blood. Source of these receptors: a woman aged 60-75 years with acute or convalescent COVID-19.

The rearrangement joins TRBV25-1 to TRBJ1-1, with unresolved D. The CDR3 spans 13 residues. Trimming shortened V by 2 bases and J by 1 base, and 5 bases separated the two germline ends. Germline-derived CDR1 and CDR2 are MGHDK and SYGVNS. CDR3 in amino acids: CASSEEWNTEAFF. The CDR3 nucleotides read TGTGCCAGCAGTGAAGAGTGGAACACTGAAGCTTTCTTT.

This rearrangement joins TRBV6-1 to TRBJ2-7, with 9 nucleotides matching TRBD1. This CDR3 region has 16 residues. V lost 4 bases to trimming and J lost 7 bases; unmatched junction nucleotides: 14. Looked up from germline, CDR1 is MNHNS and CDR2 is SASEGT. The CDR3 spells CASSGESWDRVREQYF. The CDR3 nucleotides are TGTGCCAGCAGTGGCGAGTCGTGGGACAGGGTTAGGGAGCAGTACTTC.

The rearrangement uses TRBV4-2 and TRBJ1-4; D not resolved. Germline V lookup: CDR1 LGHNA, CDR2 YNFKEQ. The CDR3 length is 15 residues. V shed 2 bases and J shed 8 bases, with 15 bases lying between them. CDR3 coding DNA: TGTGCCAGCAGCCAACAAACAGCCGCCCGGGAAAAACTGTTTTTT. Its protein product is CASSQQTAAREKLFF.

The chain recombines TRBV7-9 with TRBJ2-3; D is undetermined. This CDR3 region has 14 residues. CDR1 and CDR2 (germline): SEHNR, FQNEAQ (reference sequence). V was cut by 2 bases and J by 6 bases, with 12 bases left in between. The CDR3 loop is CASSLSQARDTQYF. CDR3 DNA sequence: TGTGCCAGCAGCTTATCCCAAGCCAGGGATACGCAGTATTTT. Drawing the rest from reference TRBV7-9 and TRBJ2-3, the complete variable domain is DTGVSQNPRHKITKRGQNVTFRCDPISEHNRLYWYRQTLGQGPEFLTYFQNEAQLEKSRLLSDRFSAERPKGSFSTLEIQRTEQGDSAMYLCASSLSQARDTQYFGPGTRLTVL.

J is TRBJ1-1 and V is TRBV5-5, with D possibly TRBD1 on 5 matching bases. Trimming took off 0 bases at V and 6 bases at J, with 15 bases between the two ends. The CDR3 runs to 15 residues. The germline gives CDR1 SGHKS, CDR2 YYEKEE (reference sequence). CDR3 coding DNA: TGTGCCAGCAGCTTGGTGCGGGGCGCGGGTGCTGAAGCTTTCTTT. This translates into CASSLVRGAGAEAFF.

This clone has just a few counts. V gene TRBV7-8 combines with J gene TRBJ2-7; D ambiguous. The CDR3 length is 13 residues. The V end lost 1 base, the J end lost 4 bases, and 8 bases lay between the germline ends. CDR1 and CDR2 (germline): SGHVS, FQNEAQ. CDR3 in DNA: TGTGCCAGCAGCTTAGGGGCGACATACGAGCAGTACTTC. Amino acids: CASSLGATYEQYF.

V gene TRBV4-2 combines with J gene TRBJ2-2; D is undetermined. Germline V CDR1 and CDR2: LGHNA, YNFKEQ. V was pared by 7 bases and J by 0 bases, with 12 bases between. The CDR3 is 15 residues long. The CDR3: CASTSGSSNTGELFF. The CDR3 coding sequence is TGTGCCAGCACCTCAGGTAGTTCGAACACCGGGGAGCTGTTTTTT.

This clone has only a few counts. This sequence joins TRBV28 and TRBJ1-2, with no clear D. The CDR3 spans 13 residues. Germline-derived CDR1 and CDR2 are MDHEN and SYDVKM. Trimming pared 3 bases from V and 2 bases from J, leaving 7 bases between. CDR3 bases: TGTGCCAGCAGTTTTTTGTCGAACTATGGCTACACCTTC. Amino acids: CASSFLSNYGYTF.

This clone is a singleton in its sample. The chain employs TRBV19 and TRBJ1-5; TRBD1 matches at 7 bases. V lost 3 bases, J lost 4 bases, and 6 bases stayed unmatched. The CDR3 consists of 15 residues. Germline CDR1 LNHDA, CDR2 SQIVND (reference sequence). CDR3 residues: CASSIQKGANQPQHF. The CDR3, as DNA: TGTGCCAGTAGTATTCAAAAGGGGGCTAATCAGCCCCAGCATTTT.

This chain links TRBV11-2 with TRBJ1-3, with D possibly TRBD1 on 5 matching bases. The V and J ends lost 1 base and 3 bases respectively, with 10 bases between them. The CDR3 has 15 residues. Germline CDR1 reads SGHAT; CDR2 reads FQNNGV. CDR3 sequence: CASSLGTPGGNTIYF. The CDR3 DNA sequence: TGTGCCAGCAGCTTAGGGACACCGGGTGGAAACACCATATATTTT.